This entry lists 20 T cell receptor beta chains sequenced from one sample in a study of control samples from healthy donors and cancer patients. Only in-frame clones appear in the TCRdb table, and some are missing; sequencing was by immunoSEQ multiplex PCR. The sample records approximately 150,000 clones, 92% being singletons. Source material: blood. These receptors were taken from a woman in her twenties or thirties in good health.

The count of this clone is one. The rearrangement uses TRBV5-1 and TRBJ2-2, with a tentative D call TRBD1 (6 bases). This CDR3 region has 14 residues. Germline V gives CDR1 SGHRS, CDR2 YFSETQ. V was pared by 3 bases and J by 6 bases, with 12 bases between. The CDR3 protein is CASSYIQGSGELFF. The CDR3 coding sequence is TGCGCCAGCAGCTACATACAGGGTTCCGGGGAGCTGTTTTTT.

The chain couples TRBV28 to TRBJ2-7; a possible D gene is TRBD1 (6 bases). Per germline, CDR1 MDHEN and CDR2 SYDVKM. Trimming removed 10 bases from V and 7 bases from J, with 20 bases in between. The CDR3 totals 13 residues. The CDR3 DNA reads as TGTGCCACCAAGACAGGAGCCTTCCGGGAGCAGTACTTC. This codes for CATKTGAFREQYF.

The CDR3 DNA reads as TGTGCCAGCAGCTTAGGTGGCGAATACTCTGGAAACACCATATATTTT. Its protein is CASSLGGEYSGNTIYF. The chain recombines TRBV7-9 with TRBJ1-3; no clear D gene. The germline gives CDR1 SEHNR, CDR2 FQNEAQ (reference sequence). Deletions cut 1 base from V and 0 bases from J, with 10 bases between. CDR3 length equals 16 residues.

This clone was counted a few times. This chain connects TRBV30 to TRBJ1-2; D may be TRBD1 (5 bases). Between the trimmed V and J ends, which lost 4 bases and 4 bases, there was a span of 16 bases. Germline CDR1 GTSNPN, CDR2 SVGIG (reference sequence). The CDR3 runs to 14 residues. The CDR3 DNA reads TGTGCCTGGAACCCCAATTGGGGGAGCTATGGCTACACCTTC. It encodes CAWNPNWGSYGYTF.

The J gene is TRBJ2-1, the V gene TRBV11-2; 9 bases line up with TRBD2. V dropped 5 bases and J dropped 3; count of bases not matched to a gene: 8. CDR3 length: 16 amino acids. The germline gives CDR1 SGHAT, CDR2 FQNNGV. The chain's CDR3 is CASSPLTSGYYNEQFF. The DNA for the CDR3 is TGTGCCAGCAGCCCCCTGACTAGCGGTTACTACAATGAGCAGTTCTTC.

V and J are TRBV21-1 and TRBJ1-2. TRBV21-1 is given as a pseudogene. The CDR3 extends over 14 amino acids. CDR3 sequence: CASSKERGKDGYTF. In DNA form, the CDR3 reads TGTGCCAGCAGCAAAGAGAGGGGAAAGGATGGCTACACCTTC.

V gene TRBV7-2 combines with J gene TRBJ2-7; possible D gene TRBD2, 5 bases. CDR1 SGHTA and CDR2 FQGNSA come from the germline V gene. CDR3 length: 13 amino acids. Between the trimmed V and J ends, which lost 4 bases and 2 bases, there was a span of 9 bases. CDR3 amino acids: CASSSREAYEQYF. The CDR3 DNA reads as TGTGCCAGCAGCTCGAGGGAAGCCTACGAGCAGTACTTC.

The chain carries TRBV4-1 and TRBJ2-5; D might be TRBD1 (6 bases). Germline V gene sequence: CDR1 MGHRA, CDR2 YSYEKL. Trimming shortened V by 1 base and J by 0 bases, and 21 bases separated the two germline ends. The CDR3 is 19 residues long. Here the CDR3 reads CASSQGLPTGPWHQETQYF. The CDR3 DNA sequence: TGCGCCAGCAGCCAAGGCCTCCCCACAGGGCCCTGGCACCAAGAGACCCAGTACTTC.

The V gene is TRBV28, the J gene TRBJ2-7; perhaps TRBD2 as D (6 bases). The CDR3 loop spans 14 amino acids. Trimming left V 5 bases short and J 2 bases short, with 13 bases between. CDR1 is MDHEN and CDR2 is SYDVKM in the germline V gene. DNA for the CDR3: TGTGCCAGCAGTATGGGGGGTGTCCCCTACGAGCAGTACTTC. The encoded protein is CASSMGGVPYEQYF.

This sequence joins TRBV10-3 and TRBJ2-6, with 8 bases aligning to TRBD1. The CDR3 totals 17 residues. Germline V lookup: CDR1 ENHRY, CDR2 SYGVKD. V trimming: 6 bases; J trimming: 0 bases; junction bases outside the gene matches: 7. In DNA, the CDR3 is TGTGCCATCAGCGAGACAGGGGCGAGCTCTGGGGCCAACGTCCTGACTTTC. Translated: CAISETGASSGANVLTF.

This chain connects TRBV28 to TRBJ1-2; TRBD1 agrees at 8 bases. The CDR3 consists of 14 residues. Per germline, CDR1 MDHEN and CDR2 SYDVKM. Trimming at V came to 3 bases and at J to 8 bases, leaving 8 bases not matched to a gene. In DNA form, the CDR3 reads TGTGCCAGCAGTTTGACAGGGGCAAACGGGGGCTACACCTTC. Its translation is CASSLTGANGGYTF.

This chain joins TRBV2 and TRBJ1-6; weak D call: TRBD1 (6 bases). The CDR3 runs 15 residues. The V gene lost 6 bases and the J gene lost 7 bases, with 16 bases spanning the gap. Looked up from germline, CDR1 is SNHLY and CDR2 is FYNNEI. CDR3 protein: CASRMEDSTNSPLHF. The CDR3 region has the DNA TGTGCCAGCAGGATGGAGGACAGCACCAATTCACCCCTCCACTTT.

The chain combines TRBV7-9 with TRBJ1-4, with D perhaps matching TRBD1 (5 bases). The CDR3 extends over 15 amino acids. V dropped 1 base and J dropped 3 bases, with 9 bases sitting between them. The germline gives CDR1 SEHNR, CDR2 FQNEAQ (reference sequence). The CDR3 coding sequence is TGTGCCAGCAGCTTAGGGGGCGCTTCTAATGAAAAACTGTTTTTT. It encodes CASSLGGASNEKLFF.

The CDR3 DNA is TGTGCCACCAGTCAGGGGTTCAGGGCCGGGGAGCTGTTTTTT. It yields the protein CATSQGFRAGELFF. The chain has TRBV24-1 and TRBJ2-2, with D possibly being TRBD1 (6 bases). Trimming left V 6 bases short and J 6 bases short, with 13 bases between. Germline assignment: CDR1 KGHDR and CDR2 SFDVKD. The CDR3 loop spans 14 amino acids.

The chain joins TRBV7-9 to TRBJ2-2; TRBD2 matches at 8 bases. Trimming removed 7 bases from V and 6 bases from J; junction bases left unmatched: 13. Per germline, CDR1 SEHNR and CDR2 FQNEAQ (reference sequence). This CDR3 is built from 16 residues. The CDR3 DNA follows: TGTGCCAGCACAAACCATCGGGAGGGCCGGTCCGGGGAGCTGTTTTTT. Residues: CASTNHREGRSGELFF.

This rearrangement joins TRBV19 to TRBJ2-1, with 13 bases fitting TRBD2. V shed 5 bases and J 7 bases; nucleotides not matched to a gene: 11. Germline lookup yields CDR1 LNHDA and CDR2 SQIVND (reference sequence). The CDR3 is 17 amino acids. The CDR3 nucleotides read TGTGCCAGTAGTCCTACAGGACTAGCGGGAGTAGTAAATGAGCAGTTCTTC. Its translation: CASSPTGLAGVVNEQFF.

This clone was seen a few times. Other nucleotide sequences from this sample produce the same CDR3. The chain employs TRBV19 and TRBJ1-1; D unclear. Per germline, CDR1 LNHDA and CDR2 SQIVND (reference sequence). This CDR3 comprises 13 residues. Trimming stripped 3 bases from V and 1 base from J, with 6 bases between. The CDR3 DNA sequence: TGTGCCAGTAGTATCCAGGAGAACACTGAAGCTTTCTTT. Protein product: CASSIQENTEAFF.

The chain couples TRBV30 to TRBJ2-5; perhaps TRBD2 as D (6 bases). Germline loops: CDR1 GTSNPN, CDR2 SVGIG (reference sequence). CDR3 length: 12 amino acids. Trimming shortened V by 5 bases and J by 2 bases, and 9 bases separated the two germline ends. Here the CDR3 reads CAWSSGQETQYF. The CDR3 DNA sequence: TGTGCCTGGTCGAGCGGGCAAGAGACCCAGTACTTC.

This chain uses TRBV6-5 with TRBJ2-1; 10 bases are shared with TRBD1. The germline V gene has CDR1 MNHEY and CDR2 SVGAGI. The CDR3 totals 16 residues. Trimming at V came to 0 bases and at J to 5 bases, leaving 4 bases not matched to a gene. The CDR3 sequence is CASSYSWDRGNNEQFF. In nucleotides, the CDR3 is TGTGCCAGCAGTTACTCTTGGGACAGGGGAAACAATGAGCAGTTCTTC.

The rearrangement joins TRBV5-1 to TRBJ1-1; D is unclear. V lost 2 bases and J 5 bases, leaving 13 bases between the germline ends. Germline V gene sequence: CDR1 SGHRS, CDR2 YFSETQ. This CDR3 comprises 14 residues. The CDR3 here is CASSLVTGGTEAFF. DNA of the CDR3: TGCGCCAGCAGCTTAGTAACGGGCGGAACTGAAGCTTTCTTT.